The 21 T cell receptor beta chains below come from one sample, sequenced in a study of CD8+CD57+ T cells in acquired aplastic anemia. Genomic DNA served as template for TCR beta VDJ and CDR3 profiling. Via MiXCR, TCRdb re-called the reads, giving one row per CDR3 protein. Among about 210,000 distinct CDR3 sequences, under 65% were seen once, and the ten largest hold around 32%. The sample comprised sorted CD4+, CD8+, or CD8+CD57+ T cells (not recorded which) from PBMCs. The receptors here all came from a human donor in good health.

The chain recombines TRBV29-1 with TRBJ1-5; D is perhaps TRBD1 (5 bases). Germline V gene data show CDR1 as SQVTM and CDR2 as ANQGSEA. Trimming pared 5 bases from V and 2 bases from J, leaving 16 bases between. The CDR3 is 15 residues long. CDR3 loop: CSVSEGLLGNQPQHF. The CDR3 DNA sequence: TGCAGCGTTTCGGAGGGGCTGTTGGGCAATCAGCCCCAGCATTTT.

This clonotype occurred many times. This chain links TRBV12-3 or TRBV12-4 with TRBJ2-1, with 11 bases lining up with TRBD2. This CDR3 is built from 15 residues. J lost 8 bases, V lost 8 bases, and 11 bases had no gene match. The CDR3 loop is CASVIAGGLTDEQFF. The CDR3 DNA reads as TGTGCCAGCGTAATAGCGGGAGGGCTCACCGATGAGCAGTTCTTC.

CDR3 loop: CASSLSARGPTYEQYF. The CDR3, as DNA: TGTGCCAGCAGTTTATCGGCCAGGGGCCCAACCTACGAGCAGTACTTC. The J gene is TRBJ2-7, the V gene TRBV27; a weak D match, TRBD1 (6 bases). V dropped 0 bases and J dropped 2 bases, with 14 bases sitting between them. The CDR3 extends over 16 amino acids. Germline lookup yields CDR1 MNHEY and CDR2 SMNVEV (reference sequence).

The CDR3 nucleotides read TGTGCCAGCAGCGGAGTACAACAGGAGCTGTTTTTT. Protein sequence: CASSGVQQELFF. The chain joins TRBV9 to TRBJ2-2; D is undetermined. CDR1 SGDLS and CDR2 YYNGEE come from the germline V gene. Trimming left V 3 bases short and J 10 bases short, with 10 bases between. The CDR3 is 12 residues long.

The gene calls are TRBV20-1 and TRBJ1-1; D call uncertain. The CDR3 length is 17 residues. In germline, CDR1 is DFQATT, CDR2 SNEGSKA (reference sequence). The V gene lost 1 base and the J gene lost 1 base, with 19 bases spanning the gap. CDR3 coding DNA: TGCAGTGCTAGAGTCCCTTTTCCTGCCCTACCGAACACTGAAGCTTTCTTT. This encodes CSARVPFPALPNTEAFF.

At least ten counts were recorded for this clonotype. DNA of the CDR3: TGTGCCAGCAGCGGTAGCGGGGGGTGGAAGGGGACAGATACGCAGTATTTT. Protein sequence: CASSGSGGWKGTDTQYF. This chain connects TRBV2 to TRBJ2-3; 10 bases are shared with TRBD2. CDR1 is SNHLY and CDR2 is FYNNEI in the germline V gene. J was trimmed by 3 bases and V by 6 bases; bases with no gene match: 12. The CDR3 contains 17 residues.

The chain couples TRBV9 to TRBJ1-1, with 7 positions matching TRBD1. Germline V gene lookup returns CDR1 SGDLS and CDR2 YYNGEE. This CDR3 has 13 amino acids. The junction had 6 bases not matched to a gene; V was cut back by 3 bases and J by 7 bases. The CDR3 here is CASSALRDSEAFF. The CDR3 coding sequence is TGTGCCAGCAGCGCATTAAGGGACAGTGAAGCTTTCTTT.

The chain combines TRBV7-6 with TRBJ1-1, with D perhaps TRBD1 (6 bases). Germline V lookup: CDR1 SGHVS, CDR2 FNYEAQ. Between the trimmed V and J ends, which lost 5 bases and 0 bases, there was a span of 7 bases. This CDR3 has 13 residues. CDR3 sequence reads: CASSQGMNTEAFF. CDR3 sequence (DNA): TGTGCCAGCAGCCAGGGGATGAACACTGAAGCTTTCTTT.

There are many counts of this clonotype. The chain uses TRBV5-1 and TRBJ2-7; no clear D. Germline lookup yields CDR1 SGHRS and CDR2 YFSETQ. The CDR3 is 14 residues long. Trimming stripped 4 bases from V and 0 bases from J, with 11 bases between. CDR3 sequence: CASSLADGSYEQYF. In DNA, the CDR3 is TGCGCCAGCAGCCTGGCGGACGGCTCCTACGAGCAGTACTTC.

The chain links TRBV29-1 to TRBJ2-1; 9 bases fit TRBD2. The germline V gene has CDR1 SQVTM and CDR2 ANQGSEA. The CDR3 runs 14 residues. The V gene end was trimmed by 3 bases and the J gene end by 2 bases; junction bases not matched to a gene: 2. The CDR3 protein is CSVERLAAYNEQFF. For the CDR3, the DNA is TGCAGCGTTGAGAGACTAGCGGCCTACAATGAGCAGTTCTTC.

On this clonotype itself: This may stem from a read error, because a much larger clone lies one nucleotide away. The rearrangement links TRBV4-1 to TRBJ2-3; D is perhaps TRBD1 (6 bases). Germline V gene sequence: CDR1 MGHRA, CDR2 YSYEKL. The CDR3 runs to 14 residues. The CDR3 nucleotides are TGCGCCAGCAGCCATCCAGGGGCGGCAGATACGCAGTGTTTT. Its protein product is CASSHPGAADTQCF.

The chain recombines TRBV12-3 or TRBV12-4 with TRBJ1-2; unclear D gene. This CDR3 has 11 amino acids. The ends were cut back, 10 bases at V and 6 bases at J, with 12 bases in the middle. The CDR3 sequence: CATTSGDGYTF. CDR3 in DNA: TGTGCCACCACGTCCGGGGATGGCTACACCTTC.

The rearrangement links TRBV7-3 to TRBJ1-2; D is undetermined. Per the germline V gene, CDR1 is SGHTA and CDR2 is FQGTGA. The CDR3 is made up of 9 amino acids. Trimming removed 5 bases from V and 12 bases from J, with 7 bases in between. This chain's CDR3 is CASSGGDTF. The CDR3 DNA is TGTGCCAGCAGCGGCGGCGACACCTTC.

This rearrangement joins TRBV7-9 to TRBJ2-7; possibly TRBD2 for D (6 bases). V was shortened by 5 bases and J by 6 bases, with 23 bases between the two germline ends. From germline, CDR1 is SEHNR and CDR2 FQNEAQ (reference sequence). The CDR3 spans 16 residues. CDR3 in DNA: TGTGCCAGCAGCCCTACCGGGGCGGGAAGGGGCGGCGAGCAGTACTTC. Amino acids: CASSPTGAGRGGEQYF.

Many counts were recorded for this clonotype. The rearrangement uses TRBV5-1 and TRBJ2-7; 8 bases align to TRBD1. Germline V gene data show CDR1 as SGHRS and CDR2 as YFSETQ. CDR3 length: 15 amino acids. V trimming: 0 bases; J trimming: 6 bases; junction bases outside the gene matches: 8. The CDR3 DNA sequence: TGCGCCAGCAGCTTGGCCCGGGACAGGTACTTCGAGCAGTACTTC. It yields the protein CASSLARDRYFEQYF.

The V gene is TRBV19, the J gene TRBJ1-1; D not certain. V lost 1 base to trimming and J lost 1 base, with 7 bases between them. The germline gives CDR1 LNHDA, CDR2 SQIVND (reference sequence). The CDR3 has 14 residues. The CDR3 here is CASSIGRSNTEAFF. Written as DNA, the CDR3 is TGTGCCAGTAGTATAGGACGGTCGAACACTGAAGCTTTCTTT.

This clonotype was counted at least ten times. The chain is built from TRBV7-8 and TRBJ2-7, with D hard to call. Germline CDR1 reads SGHVS; CDR2 reads FQNEAQ. Trimming removed 6 bases at V and 4 bases at J, with 10 bases between. The CDR3 covers 12 residues. CDR3 amino acids: CASSSGFYEQYF. The DNA for the CDR3 is TGTGCCAGCAGTTCCGGATTTTACGAGCAGTACTTC.

The chain joins TRBV27 to TRBJ1-1; D ambiguous. CDR3 size: 14 residues. CDR1 is MNHEY and CDR2 is SMNVEV in the germline V gene (reference sequence). Trimming removed 0 bases from V and 3 bases from J, with 8 bases in between. CDR3 region: CASSLSRRDTEAFF. In nucleotides, the CDR3 is TGTGCCAGCAGTTTATCGAGGCGGGACACTGAAGCTTTCTTT.

In this sample, this clonotype turned up a few times. V usage is TRBV10-3 and J usage is TRBJ1-2; D is uncertain. This CDR3 is 14 amino acids long. Trimming cost V 0 bases and J 4 bases, with 9 bases left between them. The germline CDR1 and CDR2 sequences are ENHRY and SYGVKD. CDR3 sequence: CAISESTWGYGYTF. CDR3 DNA sequence: TGTGCCATCAGTGAGTCGACTTGGGGCTATGGCTACACCTTC.

The chain uses TRBV9 and TRBJ2-7; D might be TRBD2 (7 bases). The CDR3 has 13 residues. V shed 3 bases and J shed 2 bases, with 9 bases lying between them. The germline V gene has CDR1 SGDLS and CDR2 YYNGEE. DNA of the CDR3: TGTGCCAGCAGCGGGGGGGGCCCCTACGAGCAGTACTTC. This codes for CASSGGGPYEQYF.

The chain carries TRBV28 and TRBJ2-5; 10 positions match TRBD2. The CDR3 spans 18 residues. The J segment lost 6 bases and the V segment lost 1 base, leaving 14 bases of the junction unmatched. Germline V gene data show CDR1 as MDHEN and CDR2 as SYDVKM. CDR3 in amino acids: CASSLFAGTSAFQQTQYF. The CDR3 coding sequence is TGTGCCAGCAGTTTATTTGCAGGGACTAGCGCTTTTCAACAGACCCAGTACTTC.